This TCR beta chain stems from a study of beta chain features in type 1 diabetes. Study-wide background: About 110 million sorted cells were examined across all samples.

The CDR3 is 14 amino acids. The V gene lost 3 bases and the J gene lost 8 bases, with 17 bases spanning the gap. Germline V lookup: CDR1 SGHRS, CDR2 YFSETQ. A word on this clone: The antigen is unknown.

Expressed TCRB transcripts were sequenced because the entire RNA isolate underwent reverse transcription. Produced via immunoSEQ multiplex PCR; TCRdb's table is partial and in-frame only. This table has 600,000 to 750,000 clones, 9.5% to 15% appearing once. Findings of the study overall: A moderate, significant TCRB CDR3 shortening appeared in type 1 diabetes across four CD4+ subsets. No resolution was reached here on whether HLA type influences TCRB rearrangement.

Source material: naive CD4+ T cells from blood. This chain uses TRBV5-1 with TRBJ1-1; D is possibly TRBD1 (6 bases). This clonotype was sampled from a man aged 25 to 40 with type 1 diabetes. CDR3 sequence (DNA): TGCGCCAGCAGCTCAGGGGACCGTCTGGGCGAAGCTTTCTTT. Protein sequence: CASSSGDRLGEAFF. Complete variable domain (other parts from reference TRBV5-1 and TRBJ1-1): KAGVTQTPRYLIKTRGQQVTLSCSPISGHRSVSWYQQTPGQGLQFLFEYFSETQRNKGNFPGRFSGRQFSNSRSEMNVSTLELGDSALYLCASSSGDRLGEAFFGQGTRLTVV.